Detailed here is one T cell receptor beta chain. Profiled with immunoSEQ multiplex PCR; TCRdb holds only in-frame clones, not every one. The sample carries some 660,000 clones, around 87% recorded once. The source of the sample is a study of shared T cell receptors in the human thymus. In germline, CDR1 is SGHDN, CDR2 FVKESK. The CDR3 contains 16 residues. V lost 4 bases, J lost 6 bases, and 8 bases stayed unmatched. The sample was also reused in another study, on human thymus T cells. As reported in that work: There appeared to be biased usage of V and J genes in thymic and blood repertoires. Related work found strong thymic repertoire overlap between unrelated individuals.

The sequencing input was thymocytes. This clonotype originated in a boy younger than two with a congenital heart defect. The chain recombines TRBV14 with TRBJ1-6; TRBD1 matches at 8 bases. CDR3 region: CASSPGQGRSNSPLHF. CDR3 nucleotides: TGTGCCAGCAGCCCCGGACAGGGAAGGAGTAATTCACCCCTCCACTTT.